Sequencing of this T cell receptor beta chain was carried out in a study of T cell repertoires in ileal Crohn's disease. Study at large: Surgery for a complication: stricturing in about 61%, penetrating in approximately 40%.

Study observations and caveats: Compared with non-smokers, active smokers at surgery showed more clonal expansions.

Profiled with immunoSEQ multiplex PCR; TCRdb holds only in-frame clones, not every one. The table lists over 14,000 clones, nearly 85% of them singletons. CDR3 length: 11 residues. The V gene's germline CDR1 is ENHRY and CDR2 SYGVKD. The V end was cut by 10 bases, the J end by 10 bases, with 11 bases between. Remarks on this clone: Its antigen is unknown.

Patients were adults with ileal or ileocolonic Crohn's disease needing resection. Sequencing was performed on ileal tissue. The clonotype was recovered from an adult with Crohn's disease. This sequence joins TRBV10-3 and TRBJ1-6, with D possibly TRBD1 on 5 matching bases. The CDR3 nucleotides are TGTGCCACGGGGGTAGGATCACCCCTCCACTTT. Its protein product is CATGVGSPLHF.